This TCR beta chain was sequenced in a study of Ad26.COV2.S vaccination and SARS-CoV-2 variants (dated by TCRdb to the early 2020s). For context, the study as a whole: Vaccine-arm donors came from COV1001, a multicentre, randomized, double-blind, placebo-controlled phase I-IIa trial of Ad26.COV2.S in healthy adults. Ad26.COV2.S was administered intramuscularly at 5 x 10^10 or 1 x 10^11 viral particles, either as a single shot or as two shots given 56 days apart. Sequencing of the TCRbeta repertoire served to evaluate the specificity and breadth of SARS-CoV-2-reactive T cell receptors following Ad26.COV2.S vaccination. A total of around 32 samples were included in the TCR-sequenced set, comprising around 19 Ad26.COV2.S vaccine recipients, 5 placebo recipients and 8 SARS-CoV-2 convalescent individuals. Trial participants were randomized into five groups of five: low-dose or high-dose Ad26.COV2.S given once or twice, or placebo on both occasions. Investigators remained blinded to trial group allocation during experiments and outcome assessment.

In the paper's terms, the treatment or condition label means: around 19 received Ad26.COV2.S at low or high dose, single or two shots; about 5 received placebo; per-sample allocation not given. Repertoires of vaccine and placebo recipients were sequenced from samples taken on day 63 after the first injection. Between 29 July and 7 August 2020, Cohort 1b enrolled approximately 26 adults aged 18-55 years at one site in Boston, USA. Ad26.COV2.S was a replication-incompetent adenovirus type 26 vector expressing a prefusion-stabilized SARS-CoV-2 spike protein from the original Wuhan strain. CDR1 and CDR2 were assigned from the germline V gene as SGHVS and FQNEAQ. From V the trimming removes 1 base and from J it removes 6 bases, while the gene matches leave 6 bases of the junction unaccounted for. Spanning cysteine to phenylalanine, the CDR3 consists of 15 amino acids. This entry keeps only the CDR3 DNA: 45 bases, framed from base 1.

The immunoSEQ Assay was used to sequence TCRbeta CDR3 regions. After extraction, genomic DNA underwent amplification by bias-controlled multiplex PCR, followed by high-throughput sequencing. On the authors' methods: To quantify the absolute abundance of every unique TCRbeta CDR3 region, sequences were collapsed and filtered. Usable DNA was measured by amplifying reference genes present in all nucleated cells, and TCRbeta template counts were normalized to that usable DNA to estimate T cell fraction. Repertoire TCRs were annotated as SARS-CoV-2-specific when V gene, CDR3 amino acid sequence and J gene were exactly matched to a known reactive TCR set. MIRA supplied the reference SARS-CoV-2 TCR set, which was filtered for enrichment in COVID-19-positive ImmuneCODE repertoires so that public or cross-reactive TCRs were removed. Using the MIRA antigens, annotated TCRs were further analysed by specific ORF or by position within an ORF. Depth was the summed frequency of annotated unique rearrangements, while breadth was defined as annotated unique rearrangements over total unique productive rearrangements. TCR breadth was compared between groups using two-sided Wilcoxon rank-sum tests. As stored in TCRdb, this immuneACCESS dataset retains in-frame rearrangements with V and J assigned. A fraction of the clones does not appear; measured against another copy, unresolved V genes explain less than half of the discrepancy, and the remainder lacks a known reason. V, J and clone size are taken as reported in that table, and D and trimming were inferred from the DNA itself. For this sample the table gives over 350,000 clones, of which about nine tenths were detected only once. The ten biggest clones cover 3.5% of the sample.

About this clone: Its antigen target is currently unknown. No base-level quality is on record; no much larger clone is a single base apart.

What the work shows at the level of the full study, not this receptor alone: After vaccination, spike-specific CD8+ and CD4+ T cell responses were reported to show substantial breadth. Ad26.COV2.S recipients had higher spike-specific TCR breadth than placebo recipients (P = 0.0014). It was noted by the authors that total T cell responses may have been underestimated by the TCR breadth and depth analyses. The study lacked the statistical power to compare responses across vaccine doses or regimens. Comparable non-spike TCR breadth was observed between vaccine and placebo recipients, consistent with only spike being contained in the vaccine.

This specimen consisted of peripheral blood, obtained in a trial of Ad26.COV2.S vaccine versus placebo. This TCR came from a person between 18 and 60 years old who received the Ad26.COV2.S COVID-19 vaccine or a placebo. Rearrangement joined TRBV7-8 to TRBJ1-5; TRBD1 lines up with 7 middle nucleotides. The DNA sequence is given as TGTGCCAGCAGCTTAGGACAGGGCATGGGTCAGCCCCAGCATTTT. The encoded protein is CASSLGQGMGQPQHF. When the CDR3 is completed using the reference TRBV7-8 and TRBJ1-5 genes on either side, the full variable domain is GAGVSQSPRYKVAKRGQDVALRCDPISGHVSLFWYQQALGQGPEFLTYFQNEAQLDKSGLPSDRFFAERPEGSVSTLKIQRTQQEDSAVYLCASSLGQGMGQPQHFGDGTRLSIL.